These T cell receptor beta chains were read from a single sample in a study of blood T cell repertoires in COVID-19. Some clones are missing from TCRdb's copy, which holds only in-frame ones; the method was immunoSEQ multiplex PCR. Altogether some 70,000 clones are present, about nine tenths being singletons, with the ten largest covering under 7%. Sequencing was performed on peripheral blood. These receptors were taken from a man in his forties or fifties with active COVID-19. The CDR3 runs from the conserved cysteine through the conserved F or W. The D gene is left open where the match is weak. Rows give clone size only sometimes, using once, few, many, or a class for an expanded clone.

D: NA; V: TRBV5-1; size: NA; J: TRBJ1-1; DNA: TGCGCCAGCAGCTTGGCCACGGGGAACACTGAAGCTTTCTTT; CDR3: CASSLATGNTEAFF
D: NA; V: TRBV7-9; size: NA; J: TRBJ1-2; DNA: TGTGCCAGCAGCGCGGGTCGCTATGGCTACACCTTC; CDR3: CASSAGRYGYTF
D: TRBD1; V: TRBV5-4; size: NA; J: TRBJ2-3; DNA: TGTGCCAGCAGCGCTGGACAGGGGACCGTCACAGATACGCAGTATTTT; CDR3: CASSAGQGTVTDTQYF
D: NA; V: TRBV30; size: NA; J: TRBJ2-2; DNA: TGTGCCTGGAGTGTGGTAGGGAGCACCGGGGAGCTGTTTTTT; CDR3: CAWSVVGSTGELFF
D: NA; V: TRBV28; size: NA; J: TRBJ1-2; DNA: TGTGCCAGCAGTTTACGGGTTGACCCAGGGGCTGATGGCTACACCTTC; CDR3: CASSLRVDPGADGYTF
D: NA; V: TRBV5-1; size: NA; J: TRBJ2-4; DNA: TGCGCCAGCAGCCCAGGCGATCTAGCCAAAAACATTCAGTACTTC; CDR3: CASSPGDLAKNIQYF
D: NA; V: TRBV5-4; size: NA; J: TRBJ2-2; DNA: TGTGCCAGCAGCATTCCCACATCGGGGGAGCTGTTTTTT; CDR3: CASSIPTSGELFF
D: NA; V: TRBV7-8; size: NA; J: TRBJ2-3; DNA: TGTGCCAGCAGCTTAATCCAGACTTCAGATACGCAGTATTTT; CDR3: CASSLIQTSDTQYF
D: NA; V: TRBV20-1; size: NA; J: TRBJ2-5; DNA: TGCAGTGCTAGAGGTAGTGAGACCCAGTACTTC; CDR3: CSARGSETQYF
D: TRBD1; V: TRBV9; size: once; J: TRBJ1-2; DNA: TGTGCCAGCAGCGTCCGGGACAGGGAGAGTTTCGGCTACACCTTC; CDR3: CASSVRDRESFGYTF
D: NA; V: TRBV11-1; size: NA; J: TRBJ2-7; DNA: TGTGCCAGCAGCTTTCCTCTAACCGAAGGGGACTACGAGCAGTACTTC; CDR3: CASSFPLTEGDYEQYF
D: NA; V: TRBV5-1; size: NA; J: TRBJ1-1; DNA: TGCGCCACCTCAGACGGGGGATGGGCCACTGAAGCTTTCTTT; CDR3: CATSDGGWATEAFF
D: TRBD1; V: TRBV18; size: NA; J: TRBJ1-2; DNA: TGTGCCAGCTCATTAAGGACAGGACGGACTAACTATGGCTACACCTTC; CDR3: CASSLRTGRTNYGYTF
D: NA; V: TRBV2; size: NA; J: TRBJ1-1; DNA: TGTGCCAGCACACAGGCCACTGAAGCTTTCTTT; CDR3: CASTQATEAFF
D: NA; V: TRBV21-1; size: NA; J: TRBJ2-5; DNA: TGTGCCAGCAGCAAAGTGACCGGGAAGTACCAAGAGACCCAGTACTTC; CDR3: CASSKVTGKYQETQYF
D: TRBD2; V: TRBV11-2; size: NA; J: TRBJ2-1; DNA: TGTGCCAGCAGCTTAGATAGGTCTAGCGGGGGGGCGCGGTTCTTC; CDR3: CASSLDRSSGGARFF
D: TRBD1; V: TRBV27; size: NA; J: TRBJ2-3; DNA: TGTGCCAGCAGTTCCCGAGATACAGGGGGAGATACGCAGTATTTT; CDR3: CASSSRDTGGDTQYF
D: TRBD1; V: TRBV14; size: NA; J: TRBJ1-2; DNA: TGTGCCAGCAGCCAGAGTACCGGGACAGGGTTCGGCGGCTACACCTTC; CDR3: CASSQSTGTGFGGYTF
D: NA; V: TRBV15; size: NA; J: TRBJ2-7; DNA: TGTGCCACCAGCAGAGATCGGTACGAGCAGTACTTC; CDR3: CATSRDRYEQYF
D: NA; V: TRBV9; size: NA; J: TRBJ2-2; DNA: TGTGCCAGCAGCCCCCGCGGGGGCCGCACCGGGGAGCTGTTTTTT; CDR3: CASSPRGGRTGELFF
D: NA; V: TRBV11-3; size: NA; J: TRBJ1-4; DNA: TGTGCCAGCAGCTTTTCAGGGGATAGCCTCGGTAATGAAAAACTGTTTTTT; CDR3: CASSFSGDSLGNEKLFF
D: NA; V: TRBV5-1; size: NA; J: TRBJ2-5; DNA: TGCGCCAGCAGCAACAGACAGACCCAAGAGACCCAGTACTTC; CDR3: CASSNRQTQETQYF
D: NA; V: TRBV27; size: NA; J: TRBJ2-5; DNA: TGTGCCAGCAGTCACCGGGACTTTGGAGAGACCCAGTACTTC; CDR3: CASSHRDFGETQYF
D: TRBD1; V: TRBV24-1; size: NA; J: TRBJ2-7; DNA: TGTGCCACCAGTGACTCGGGACAGGGAGGGTACGAGCAGTACTTC; CDR3: CATSDSGQGGYEQYF
D: TRBD1; V: TRBV9; size: NA; J: TRBJ2-7; DNA: TGTGCCAGCAGCGTCGCAGGGGGTGGTTACGAGCAGTACTTC; CDR3: CASSVAGGGYEQYF
D: NA; V: TRBV7-2; size: few; J: TRBJ2-2; DNA: TGTGCCAGCAGCCCGACCGGGGAGCTGTTTTTT; CDR3: CASSPTGELFF